A selection of T cell receptor beta chains follows, all from one sample in a study of T cell changes during pregnancy in multiple sclerosis. Clones were read by immunoSEQ multiplex PCR, and TCRdb kept only the in-frame ones, dropping some. The profile shows some 18,000 clones, around 87% of them singletons. This specimen consisted of CD8+ T cells from peripheral blood mononuclear cells, obtained in the third trimester of pregnancy. The origin of the receptors is a female donor in good health, enrolled as a control in a pregnancy study. Each CDR3 is given with its conserved first and last residue. The order of the fields is J gene, V gene, D gene, clone size, CDR3 DNA, CDR3 protein. D genes are given only for firm matches. Clone size is not always given. Where it is, it says once, few, many or a class for expanded clones.

j_gene: TRBJ1-2; v_gene: TRBV6-5; d_gene: -; abundance: -; CDR3nt: TGTGCCAGCAGTTACTCGCCCAGTCTGAACTATGGCTACACCTTC; CDR3aa: CASSYSPSLNYGYTF
j_gene: TRBJ2-7; v_gene: TRBV5-1; d_gene: TRBD2; abundance: -; CDR3nt: TGCGCCAGCAGCTTGGGCGGGAGCGACGAGCAGTACTTC; CDR3aa: CASSLGGSDEQYF
j_gene: TRBJ2-7; v_gene: TRBV5-1; d_gene: TRBD1; abundance: -; CDR3nt: TGCGCCAGCAGCCTCGGGACAGGGCTCTACGAGCAGTACTTC; CDR3aa: CASSLGTGLYEQYF
j_gene: TRBJ2-1; v_gene: TRBV11-2; d_gene: -; abundance: -; CDR3nt: TGTGCCAGCAGCTTAGCCCGGAATGAGCAGTTCTTC; CDR3aa: CASSLARNEQFF
j_gene: TRBJ1-3; v_gene: TRBV4-1; d_gene: -; abundance: -; CDR3nt: TGCGCCAGCAGCCACGACAGTAGCTCTGGAAACACCATATATTTT; CDR3aa: CASSHDSSSGNTIYF
j_gene: TRBJ2-7; v_gene: TRBV2; d_gene: TRBD2; abundance: -; CDR3nt: TGTGCAGGAAGTAGCGGGAGGGCCGACGAGCAGTACTTC; CDR3aa: CAGSSGRADEQYF
j_gene: TRBJ2-7; v_gene: TRBV6-5; d_gene: -; abundance: once; CDR3nt: TGTGCCAGCAGTTACACTGGACAGCCGTCCTACGAGCAGTACTTC; CDR3aa: CASSYTGQPSYEQYF
j_gene: TRBJ2-4; v_gene: TRBV10-2; d_gene: -; abundance: -; CDR3nt: TGCGCCAGCAGCCCCTCTGGGGGAGGAAACATTCAGTACTTC; CDR3aa: CASSPSGGGNIQYF
j_gene: TRBJ1-6; v_gene: TRBV4-1; d_gene: TRBD1; abundance: -; CDR3nt: TGCGCCAGCAGCCCCGGGACAGGGAATTCACCCCTCCACTTT; CDR3aa: CASSPGTGNSPLHF
j_gene: TRBJ1-1; v_gene: TRBV27; d_gene: -; abundance: -; CDR3nt: TGTGCCAGCAGTACGGGGGGAACTGAAGCTTTCTTT; CDR3aa: CASSTGGTEAFF
j_gene: TRBJ1-1; v_gene: TRBV4-1; d_gene: -; abundance: -; CDR3nt: TGCGCCAGCAGCCAAGGTGCGGGGGGTGGTGAAGCTTTCTTT; CDR3aa: CASSQGAGGGEAFF
j_gene: TRBJ1-5; v_gene: TRBV7-9; d_gene: -; abundance: -; CDR3nt: TGTGCCAGCAGCGAGGAGGCGTATAGCAATCAGCCCCAGCATTTT; CDR3aa: CASSEEAYSNQPQHF
j_gene: TRBJ2-5; v_gene: TRBV28; d_gene: -; abundance: -; CDR3nt: TGTGCCAGCAGTTTAACGGCAGGCCAAGAGACCCAGTACTTC; CDR3aa: CASSLTAGQETQYF
j_gene: TRBJ1-6; v_gene: TRBV15; d_gene: TRBD1; abundance: few; CDR3nt: TGTGCCACCAGCAGATCGGGACAGGGGAATTCACCCCTCCACTTT; CDR3aa: CATSRSGQGNSPLHF
j_gene: TRBJ1-4; v_gene: TRBV7-9; d_gene: -; abundance: -; CDR3nt: TGTGCCAGCAGCCGCCTTCAGGGGTTGGTGGAAAAACTGTTTTTT; CDR3aa: CASSRLQGLVEKLFF
j_gene: TRBJ2-3; v_gene: TRBV6-4; d_gene: -; abundance: -; CDR3nt: TGTGCCAGCAGCCGACGGGAGAGCGGCACAGATACGCAGTATTTT; CDR3aa: CASSRRESGTDTQYF
j_gene: TRBJ2-3; v_gene: TRBV13; d_gene: -; abundance: -; CDR3nt: TGTGCCAGCAGCTGGCCGTCGGGACATTACGGACCCAGCTACACAGATACGCAGTATTTT; CDR3aa: CASSWPSGHYGPSYTDTQYF
j_gene: TRBJ2-7; v_gene: TRBV29-1; d_gene: TRBD2; abundance: -; CDR3nt: TGCAGCGGCCCCCAAACCGGGACTAGCGGGAGTTACGAGCAGTACTTC; CDR3aa: CSGPQTGTSGSYEQYF
j_gene: TRBJ2-3; v_gene: TRBV7-9; d_gene: TRBD1; abundance: -; CDR3nt: TGTGCCAGCAGCTTAGCGGACAGGGAATACACAGATACGCAGTATTTT; CDR3aa: CASSLADREYTDTQYF
j_gene: TRBJ1-5; v_gene: TRBV2; d_gene: -; abundance: -; CDR3nt: TGTGCCAGCAGGGAATGGGCAGGGGAAGGGCAGCCCCAGCATTTT; CDR3aa: CASREWAGEGQPQHF
j_gene: TRBJ1-2; v_gene: TRBV7-2; d_gene: TRBD1; abundance: -; CDR3nt: TGTGCCAGCAGCTTAGTATGGGGACAGGAAGCCTATGGCTACACCTTC; CDR3aa: CASSLVWGQEAYGYTF
j_gene: TRBJ2-2; v_gene: TRBV4-2; d_gene: -; abundance: -; CDR3nt: TGTGCCAGCAGCCATCCCGGGGATCTGAACACCGGGGAGCTGTTTTTT; CDR3aa: CASSHPGDLNTGELFF